This TCR beta chain was sequenced during a study of blood T cell repertoires in COVID-19. Study-level background: The analysed material was cDNA or gDNA that came from T cells, B-cell-depleted T cells, or PBMCs.

The CDR3 is made up of 14 amino acids. The germline gives CDR1 MDHEN, CDR2 SYDVKM. V was pared by 6 bases and J by 5 bases, with 7 bases of the junction left unmatched. Membership in each cohort depended on participant-reported clinical history. Original methodology: Nucleated cell counts were estimated from reference gene primer amplification. Profiled with immunoSEQ multiplex PCR; TCRdb holds only in-frame clones, not every one. Clonal size and the V and J genes are those of that table, whereas D and trimming came from the DNA. The table lists around 110,000 clones, roughly 84% of them singletons. The chain is built from TRBV28 and TRBJ1-2, with TRBD1 identical over 9 bases. The sequenced sample consisted of PBMCs or T cells enriched from blood (not recorded which). The receptor was derived from a woman younger than 45 who had recovered from COVID-19. For the CDR3, the DNA is TGTGCCAGCAGGAGGGACAGGGATACATATGGCTACACCTTC. As protein: CASRRDRDTYGYTF.